Listed here are 13 T cell receptor beta chains from one sample, sequenced in a study of lymphopenia after photon versus proton radiotherapy. Libraries were prepared by immunoSEQ multiplex PCR; TCRdb keeps only in-frame clonotypes and omits some of them. The table includes approximately 71,000 clones, under 95% detected once. The source material was peripheral blood, sampled from a patient treated with photon-based radiotherapy. These receptors all stem from a woman aged 70-85 years with pancreatic cancer.

This rearrangement joins TRBV9 to TRBJ2-1, with D perhaps TRBD2 (5 bases). CDR3 size: 13 residues. Trimming took 3 bases from V and 10 from J, leaving 14 bases between them. Germline CDR1 SGDLS, CDR2 YYNGEE. This CDR3 is CASSETTSTEQFF. As DNA, the CDR3 is TGTGCCAGCAGCGAGACTACATCCACGGAGCAGTTCTTC. Together with reference TRBV9 and TRBJ2-1, the CDR3 gives the full variable domain: DSGVTQTPKHLITATGQRVTLRCSPRSGDLSVYWYQQSLDQGLQFLIQYYNGEERAKGNILERFSAQQFPDLHSELNLSSLELGDSALYFCASSETTSTEQFFGPGTRLTVL.

This chain joins TRBV7-9 and TRBJ1-4, with 8 bases lining up with TRBD1. In germline, CDR1 is SEHNR, CDR2 FQNEAQ (reference sequence). With 5 bases clipped from V and 8 bases from J, the junction kept 13 bases outside the gene matches. The CDR3 is 16 amino acids. The CDR3 DNA is TGTGCCAGCAGCCCACTATCCGGACAGGGATCGGAAAAACTGTTTTTT. Residues: CASSPLSGQGSEKLFF.

The V gene is TRBV9, the J gene TRBJ2-1; D is unresolved. The CDR3 covers 15 residues. Trimming shortened V by 2 bases and J by 2 bases, and 11 bases separated the two germline ends. In germline, CDR1 is SGDLS, CDR2 YYNGEE. This chain's CDR3 is CASSVYSQAYNEQFF. In nucleotides, the CDR3 is TGTGCCAGCAGCGTCTACAGCCAGGCCTACAATGAGCAGTTCTTC.

This sequence joins TRBV4-2 and TRBJ1-6; no clear D. The ends were cut back, 2 bases at V and 10 bases at J, with 15 bases in the middle. This CDR3 has 15 residues. Germline V gives CDR1 LGHNA, CDR2 YNFKEQ. CDR3 nucleotides: TGTGCCAGCAGCCAATCTAGGGCCACGAACTCACCCCTCCACTTT. The encoded protein is CASSQSRATNSPLHF.

The gene calls are TRBV10-3 and TRBJ2-7; D remains unclear. V was pared by 0 bases and J by 3 bases, with 9 bases between. CDR1 and CDR2 (germline): ENHRY, SYGVKD. CDR3 length equals 14 residues. CDR3 sequence: CAISESSELYEQYF. CDR3 coding DNA: TGTGCCATCAGTGAGTCTTCGGAGCTCTACGAGCAGTACTTC.

The rearrangement joins TRBV11-2 to TRBJ2-7; TRBD1 aligns across 7 bases. Unmatched junction bases numbered 6, after V lost 0 bases and J lost 4 bases. The CDR3 spans 15 residues. Germline-derived CDR1 and CDR2 are SGHAT and FQNNGV. This CDR3 reads CASSLDKGGRYEQYF. The CDR3 bases are TGTGCCAGCAGCTTAGATAAAGGGGGCAGGTACGAGCAGTACTTC. The full variable domain, completed using reference TRBV11-2 and TRBJ2-7, is EAGVAQSPRYKIIEKRQSVAFWCNPISGHATLYWYQQILGQGPKLLIQFQNNGVVDDSQLPKDRFSAERLKGVDSTLKIQPAKLEDSAVYLCASSLDKGGRYEQYFGPGTRLTVT.

The chain links TRBV11-1 to TRBJ2-7, with TRBD1 matching 8 bases. CDR1 is SGHAT, CDR2 FQDESV, per germline (reference sequence). This CDR3 region has 16 residues. V was pared by 4 bases and J by 3 bases, with 11 bases of the junction left unmatched. The CDR3 sequence: CASSSTTTGQVYEQYF. The CDR3 DNA sequence: TGTGCCAGCAGCTCAACTACAACGGGACAGGTCTACGAGCAGTACTTC. The variable domain in full, with the rest retrieved from reference TRBV11-1 and TRBJ2-7, is EAEVAQSPRYKITEKSQAVAFWCDPISGHATLYWYRQILGQGPELLVQFQDESVVDDSQLPKDRFSAERLKGVDSTLKIQPAELGDSAMYLCASSSTTTGQVYEQYFGPGTRLTVT.

The gene calls are TRBV27 and TRBJ2-7; TRBD2 is a possible D gene (5 bases). The CDR3 is 15 amino acids. Germline V gene lookup returns CDR1 MNHEY and CDR2 SMNVEV (reference sequence). With 0 bases removed from V and 7 bases from J, the gap between germline ends came to 16 bases. For the CDR3, the DNA is TGTGCCAGCAGTTTATCGGGCGGGCTAGGGCGGGAGCAGTACTTC. Translated, it gives CASSLSGGLGREQYF.

Details on this clone: A junction boundary mismatches the germline segment, possibly from a read error. The chain is built from TRBV15 and TRBJ1-2; 11 bases fit TRBD1. The CDR3 has 12 residues. Germline V lookup: CDR1 LNHNV, CDR2 YYDKDF (reference sequence). CDR3: CATSRDEGQGAF. In DNA, the CDR3 is TGTGCCACCAGCAGAGATGAGGGACAGGGGGCCTTC. The variable domain in full, completed from reference TRBV15 and TRBJ1-2, reads DAMVIQNPRYQVTQFGKPVTLSCSQTLNHNVMYWYQQKSSQAPKLLFHYYDKDFNNEADTPDNFQSRRPNTSFCFLDIRSPGLGDTAMYLCATSRDEGQGAFGSGTRLTVV.

The chain combines TRBV2 with TRBJ2-3; D call uncertain. The CDR3 totals 17 residues. V lost 5 bases and J lost 0, with 18 bases in between. From germline, CDR1 is SNHLY and CDR2 FYNNEI. CDR3 loop: CASSSSEEGLSTDTQYF. The CDR3 DNA reads as TGTGCCAGCAGTTCCAGCGAAGAAGGGTTGAGCACAGATACGCAGTATTTT.

V is TRBV6-1 and J is TRBJ2-7; tentative D call: TRBD1 (6 bases). The CDR3 has 13 residues. Between the trimmed V and J ends, which lost 5 bases and 3 bases, there was a span of 11 bases. Germline V gene data show CDR1 as MNHNS and CDR2 as SASEGT. DNA of the CDR3: TGTGCCAGCAGTCGACAGGCAGACTACGAGCAGTACTTC. Amino acids: CASSRQADYEQYF.

This clone was picked up one time. The chain is built from TRBV5-4 and TRBJ2-2; a weak D match, TRBD1 (6 bases). This CDR3 is 16 amino acids long. V gave up 4 bases and J gave up 0 bases, with 13 bases separating them. CDR1 SGHNT and CDR2 YYREEE come from the germline V gene (reference sequence). CDR3 bases: TGTGCCAGCAGCCCTGTAGGGGGAGCGAACACCGGGGAGCTGTTTTTT. It translates to CASSPVGGANTGELFF.

The chain has TRBV11-2 and TRBJ2-1; 11 bases are a match to TRBD2. Germline V gene data show CDR1 as SGHAT and CDR2 as FQNNGV. The V segment lost 7 bases and the J segment 7 bases; nucleotides outside the gene matches: 12. The CDR3 has 16 amino acids. The CDR3 DNA reads TGTGCCAGCACCCGCGGTAGCGGGAGGGCCGGGAATGAGCAGTTCTTC. Its translation: CASTRGSGRAGNEQFF.